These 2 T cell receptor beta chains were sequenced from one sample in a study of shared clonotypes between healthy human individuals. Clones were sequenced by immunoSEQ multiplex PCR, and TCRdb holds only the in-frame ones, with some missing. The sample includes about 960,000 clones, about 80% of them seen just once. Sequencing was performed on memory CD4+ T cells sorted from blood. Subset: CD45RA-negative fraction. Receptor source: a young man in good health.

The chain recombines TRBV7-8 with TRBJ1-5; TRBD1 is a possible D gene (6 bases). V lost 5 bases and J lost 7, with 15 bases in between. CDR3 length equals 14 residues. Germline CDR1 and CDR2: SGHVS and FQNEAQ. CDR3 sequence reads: CASSQGQGKQPQHF. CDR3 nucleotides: TGTGCCAGCAGCCAGGGGCAGGGTAAGCAGCCCCAGCATTTT.

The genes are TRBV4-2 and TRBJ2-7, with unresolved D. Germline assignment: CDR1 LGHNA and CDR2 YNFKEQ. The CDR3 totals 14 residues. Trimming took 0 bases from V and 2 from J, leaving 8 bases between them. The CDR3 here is CASSQEGNTYEQYF. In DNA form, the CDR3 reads TGTGCCAGCAGCCAAGAGGGGAATACCTACGAGCAGTACTTC.